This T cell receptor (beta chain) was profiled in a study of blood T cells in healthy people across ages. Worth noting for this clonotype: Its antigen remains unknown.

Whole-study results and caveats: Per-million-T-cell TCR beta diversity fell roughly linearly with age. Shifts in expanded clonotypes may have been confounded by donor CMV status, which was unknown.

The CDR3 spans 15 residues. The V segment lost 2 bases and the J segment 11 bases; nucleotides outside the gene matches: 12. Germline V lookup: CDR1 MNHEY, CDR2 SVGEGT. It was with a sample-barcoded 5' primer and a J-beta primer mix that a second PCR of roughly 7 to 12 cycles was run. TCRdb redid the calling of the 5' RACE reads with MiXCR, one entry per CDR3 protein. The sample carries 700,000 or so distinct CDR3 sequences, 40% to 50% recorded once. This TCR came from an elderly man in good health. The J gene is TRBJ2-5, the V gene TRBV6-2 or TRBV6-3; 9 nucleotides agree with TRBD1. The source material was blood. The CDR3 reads CASSYGQGPINEQYF. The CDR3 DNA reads TGTGCCAGCAGTTACGGACAGGGGCCCATCAATGAGCAGTACTTC.